The present entry profiles one T cell receptor (beta chain) with its context. The antigen remains unidentified. No treatment had been given to any patient before thyroid surgery. The sample comes from a study of metastatic and nonmetastatic thyroid tumors. Study-level background: From malignant and benign thyroid patients, repertoires in blood and in tumor or nodule tissue were compared.

Study-wide findings and caveats: As reported, TCR beta diversity in blood and tumor was significantly higher in malignant thyroid tumors than in benign nodules.

Germline assignment: CDR1 SGHAT and CDR2 FQDESV (reference sequence). CDR3 length: 17 amino acids. The V and J ends lost 4 bases and 6 bases, in that order; junction bases with no gene match: 8. Via MiXCR, TCRdb re-called the PCR reads. Here the sample spans 6,000 to 6,500 clones, 25% to 35% being singletons. The clonotype was recovered from a female donor with papillary thyroid cancer or a benign thyroid nodule (not recorded which). Some clones in this sample may be carry-over from other donors' samples. The chain carries TRBV11-1 and TRBJ2-1, with 14 bases matching TRBD2. Specimen: adjacent normal tissue. CDR3 amino acids: CASSSRTSGGPGNEQFF. The CDR3 DNA reads TGTGCCAGCAGCTCCAGGACTAGCGGGGGGCCGGGCAATGAGCAGTTCTTC.